These 17 T cell receptor beta chains originate from one sample sequenced in a study of cytomegalovirus exposure and HLA in healthy donors. With 60 Vbeta and 13 Jbeta primers, the PCR was carried out. Method: immunoSEQ multiplex PCR; TCRdb's copy keeps in-frame clones and lacks some. The sample yields about 220,000 clones, approximately 83% seen once. Specimen: PBMCs. Source of these receptors: a boy aged 2 to 9 in good health and CMV-seronegative.

V and J are TRBV19 and TRBJ2-3; the D gene is possibly TRBD2 (5 bases). V was pared by 9 bases and J by 0 bases, with 16 bases between. Germline V CDR1 and CDR2: LNHDA, SQIVND (reference sequence). This CDR3 contains 15 residues. The CDR3 reads CASRTSGASTDTQYF. CDR3 DNA: TGTGCCAGCAGAACCAGCGGTGCTAGCACAGATACGCAGTATTTT. The full variable domain, rest sourced from reference TRBV19 and TRBJ2-3, is DGGITQSPKYLFRKEGQNVTLSCEQNLNHDAMYWYRQDPGQGLRLIYYSQIVNDFQKGDIAEGYSVSREKKESFPLTVTSAQKNPTAFYLCASRTSGASTDTQYFGPGTRLTVL.

The rearrangement uses TRBV5-1 and TRBJ1-6, with 9 positions matching TRBD1. The V gene's germline CDR1 is SGHRS and CDR2 YFSETQ. V was clipped by 4 bases and J by 7 bases; unmatched bases: 6. The CDR3 sequence is 15 residues long. This CDR3 is CASSPGDRENSPLHF. CDR3 DNA sequence: TGCGCCAGCAGCCCAGGGGACAGGGAAAATTCACCCCTCCACTTT.

V and J are TRBV12-5 and TRBJ2-5; TRBD2 matches 8 bases. V was clipped by 2 bases and J by 2 bases; unmatched bases: 7. The CDR3 sequence is 16 residues long. Germline V lookup: CDR1 LGHNT, CDR2 FRNRAP. The CDR3 DNA follows: TGTGCTAGTGGTTTGTATACTAGCGGAGGACAAGAGACCCAGTACTTC. Protein product: CASGLYTSGGQETQYF.

The chain couples TRBV2 to TRBJ2-7; D might be TRBD1 (6 bases). The CDR3 spans 13 residues. V was pared by 7 bases and J by 6 bases, with 16 bases between. The V gene's germline CDR1 is SNHLY and CDR2 FYNNEI. The DNA of the CDR3 is TGTGCCAGCAATTATCAGGGGATTTCCGAGCAGTACTTC. Translating it yields CASNYQGISEQYF.

This chain links TRBV11-1 with TRBJ2-2, with D tentatively TRBD2 (6 bases). The CDR3 length is 16 residues. The V and J ends lost 5 bases and 3 bases respectively, with 16 bases between them. Germline lookup yields CDR1 SGHAT and CDR2 FQDESV (reference sequence). The CDR3 DNA is TGTGCCAGCAGCCTAATTGGAGGAGGGGACACCGGGGAGCTGTTTTTT. Its translation: CASSLIGGGDTGELFF.

The rearrangement links TRBV6-5 to TRBJ2-5; D is possibly TRBD1 (6 bases). Germline values: CDR1 MNHEY, CDR2 SVGAGI. The V gene lost 4 bases and the J gene lost 1 base, with 10 bases spanning the gap. The CDR3 extends over 14 amino acids. Here the CDR3 DNA reads TGTGCCAGCAGTTTCAGGGGTTCCCAAGAGACCCAGTACTTC. Translation: CASSFRGSQETQYF.

This rearrangement joins TRBV19 to TRBJ1-2, with D perhaps matching TRBD1 (5 bases). Germline V gene sequence: CDR1 LNHDA, CDR2 SQIVND (reference sequence). The CDR3 sequence is 14 residues long. Trimming stripped 6 bases from V and 2 bases from J, with 13 bases between. The CDR3 DNA is TGTGCCAGTAGCGCCGCCGCAGGGAACTATGGCTACACCTTC. Amino acid sequence: CASSAAAGNYGYTF.

V gene TRBV30 combines with J gene TRBJ2-3; maybe TRBD2 (5 bases). Trimming removed 8 bases from V and 1 base from J, with 13 bases in between. Per the germline V gene, CDR1 is GTSNPN and CDR2 is SVGIG (reference sequence). This CDR3 has 13 residues. The CDR3 coding sequence is TGTGCCGCTCCGGGGTCTGGCACAGATACGCAGTATTTT. Translation: CAAPGSGTDTQYF.

This sequence joins TRBV7-9 and TRBJ2-7, with TRBD1 matching over 8 bases. With 2 bases clipped from V and 0 bases from J, the junction kept 3 bases outside the gene matches. CDR1 is SEHNR and CDR2 is FQNEAQ in the germline V gene (reference sequence). The CDR3 consists of 15 residues. This CDR3 is CASSLSGTGSYEQYF. The CDR3 DNA follows: TGTGCCAGCAGCTTATCCGGGACAGGCTCCTACGAGCAGTACTTC.

The chain carries TRBV30 and TRBJ2-3, with 7 nucleotides matching TRBD1. J was trimmed by 4 bases and V by 7 bases; bases with no gene match: 11. Per the germline V gene, CDR1 is GTSNPN and CDR2 is SVGIG (reference sequence). The CDR3 has 14 residues. CDR3 protein: CASNRGSAADTQYF. The CDR3 DNA sequence: TGTGCCTCTAACAGGGGAAGTGCGGCAGATACGCAGTATTTT.

This clone turned up a few times. J is TRBJ1-1 and V is TRBV5-1, with D tentatively TRBD1 (5 bases). V was trimmed by 6 bases and J by 1 base, leaving 10 bases between them. Per the germline V gene, CDR1 is SGHRS and CDR2 is YFSETQ. There are 13 residues in the CDR3. The CDR3 DNA reads as TGCGCCAGCAAACAAGGGGAGAACACTGAAGCTTTCTTT. Protein sequence: CASKQGENTEAFF.

The rearrangement links TRBV10-3 to TRBJ2-7; D not certain. The CDR3 runs to 16 residues. The V gene's germline CDR1 is ENHRY and CDR2 SYGVKD. V lost 2 bases to trimming and J lost 2 bases, with 16 bases between them. CDR3 sequence reads: CAISELDFTKTYEQYF. The CDR3 DNA reads as TGTGCCATCAGTGAGCTCGACTTCACCAAGACCTACGAGCAGTACTTC.

As regards this clone: Other nucleotide sequences from this sample produce the same CDR3. The V and J genes are TRBV19 and TRBJ2-4; D unresolved. The V end lost 1 base, the J end lost 2 bases, and 12 bases lay between the germline ends. CDR1 is LNHDA, CDR2 SQIVND, per germline (reference sequence). CDR3 length equals 16 residues. The CDR3 here is CASSIASRGTKNIQYF. The CDR3 DNA reads as TGTGCCAGTAGTATAGCATCAAGAGGTACCAAAAACATTCAGTACTTC.

A single count supports this clone. The chain has TRBV6-5 and TRBJ1-2; unclear D gene. Germline V gene data show CDR1 as MNHEY and CDR2 as SVGAGI. The CDR3 runs 12 residues. V lost 5 bases to trimming and J lost 3 bases, with 7 bases between them. Here the CDR3 reads CASSTRDYGYTF. In nucleotides, the CDR3 is TGTGCCAGCAGTACCCGGGACTATGGCTACACCTTC.

This sequence joins TRBV4-1 and TRBJ2-3; D may be TRBD1 (5 bases). Germline CDR1 reads MGHRA; CDR2 reads YSYEKL. The CDR3 extends over 13 amino acids. Between the trimmed V and J ends, which lost 1 base and 6 bases, there was a span of 8 bases. CDR3 coding DNA: TGCGCCAGCAGCCAAGTAGGGGTGGATACGCAGTATTTT. As protein: CASSQVGVDTQYF.

This clone was detected a few times. The J gene is TRBJ1-5, the V gene TRBV4-1; 8 bases are shared with TRBD1. Trimming removed 0 bases from V and 0 bases from J; junction bases left unmatched: 4. CDR1 and CDR2 from the germline V gene are MGHRA and YSYEKL. The CDR3 extends over 17 amino acids. CDR3 protein: CASSQEDRDYSNQPQHF. Written as DNA, the CDR3 is TGCGCCAGCAGCCAAGAGGACAGGGATTATAGCAATCAGCCCCAGCATTTT.

This clone showed up just a few times. This CDR3 reads CASSVGRVRTEAFF. The CDR3 coding sequence is TGTGCCAGCAGCGTAGGCAGGGTGAGGACTGAAGCTTTCTTT. The chain links TRBV9 to TRBJ1-1; possible D gene TRBD1, 5 bases. Germline CDR1 reads SGDLS; CDR2 reads YYNGEE. V shed 0 bases and J shed 5 bases, with 11 bases lying between them. The CDR3 sequence is 14 residues long.